This TCR beta chain derives from a study of blood T cell repertoires in COVID-19. Looking at the study overall: Sample material is recorded as cDNA or gDNA derived from T cells, B-cell-depleted T cells, or PBMCs.

This clone has just a few counts. Per the original methods: Estimated nucleated cell counts came from reference gene primer amplification. Repertoires were generated with immunoSEQ multiplex PCR, while TCRdb's copy carries only in-frame clones and drops some. The V and J calls and clone size come from that table; D and trimming were worked out from the DNA. The repertoire consists of tens of thousands of clones, with about four fifths occurring once and the leading ten covering 28%. This TCR came from a woman aged 80 or over with active or convalescent COVID-19. Sequencing was performed on peripheral blood.

The CDR3 loop is CASNHRGFSTDTQYF. In DNA, the CDR3 is TGTGCCAGCAACCACAGGGGGTTTAGCACAGATACGCAGTATTTT. The rearrangement uses TRBV6-5 and TRBJ2-3; 8 bases fit TRBD1. Germline V lookup: CDR1 MNHEY, CDR2 SVGAGI. The CDR3 has 15 residues. J gave up 0 bases and V 7 bases, and 6 bases lay outside the gene matches.